This T cell receptor (beta chain) was documented in a study of synovial regulatory T cells in juvenile arthritis. Study-level background: A few patients were therapy-naive; about 6 received methotrexate alone.

This CDR3 has 14 residues. The entry carries no DNA sequence. CDR1 is MDHEN, CDR2 SYDVKM, per germline. Clones were sequenced by immunoSEQ multiplex PCR, and TCRdb holds only the in-frame ones, with some missing. The sample has approximately 9,500 clones, and its top ten clones hold approximately 0.66%. This receptor was obtained from a donor aged 2 to 35 with juvenile idiopathic arthritis. V gene TRBV28 combines with J gene TRBJ2-7; the TRBD1 assignment by TCRdb is unverifiable without DNA. Sequencing was done on a sample of Treg cells from blood. Stated subset: remaining (HLA-DR-negative) circulating blood Treg cells. CDR3 residues: CASIQGTESYEQYF.